The 23 T cell receptor beta chains below come from one sample, sequenced in a study of blood T cell repertoires in COVID-19. Here immunoSEQ multiplex PCR was the method, and the copy in TCRdb shows in-frame clones only, minus some. The data contain approximately 340,000 clones, 80% to 90% of them singletons. The specimen was peripheral blood. The receptors shown here come from a man younger than 40 with COVID-19, enrolled during active disease.

The chain uses TRBV5-5 and TRBJ1-6; D call uncertain. The germline V and J ends were trimmed by 0 bases and 7 bases, with 14 bases remaining between them. The CDR3 consists of 16 residues. The germline gives CDR1 SGHKS, CDR2 YYEKEE (reference sequence). The CDR3: CASSLASGQTNSPLHF. In DNA form, the CDR3 reads TGTGCCAGCAGCTTGGCCTCTGGGCAGACGAATTCACCCCTCCACTTT.

The gene calls are TRBV6-5 and TRBJ1-1; tentative D call: TRBD1 (5 bases). This CDR3 is 15 amino acids long. Trimming removed 8 bases at V and 1 base at J, with 17 bases between. Germline V CDR1 and CDR2: MNHEY, SVGAGI. The CDR3 is CASGPPQGQNTEAFF. CDR3 in DNA: TGTGCCAGCGGGCCCCCGCAGGGTCAGAACACTGAAGCTTTCTTT.

This clone has just a few counts. The chain joins TRBV10-1 to TRBJ1-2, with 8 bases aligning to TRBD1. Germline V gene sequence: CDR1 WNHNN, CDR2 SYGVQD (reference sequence). CDR3 size: 17 residues. With V trimmed by 6 bases and J by 1 base, 13 bases remained unmatched. The CDR3 reads CASSPLQGARDNYGYTF. In nucleotides, the CDR3 is TGCGCCAGCAGCCCTCTCCAGGGGGCAAGGGATAACTATGGCTACACCTTC.

This clone was detected a few times. The chain combines TRBV18 with TRBJ2-7; D remains unclear. This CDR3 is built from 14 residues. Trimming took 5 bases from V and 0 from J, leaving 11 bases between them. Germline V CDR1 and CDR2: KGHSH, LQKENI. This CDR3 reads CASSSDSSSYEQYF. The CDR3 nucleotides read TGTGCCAGCTCATCTGACTCCAGCTCCTACGAGCAGTACTTC.

This clone was observed a single time. CDR3 amino acids: CASSLVPTGVTEPQHF. CDR3 nucleotides: TGTGCCAGCAGCTTAGTCCCTACAGGGGTGACGGAGCCCCAGCATTTT. This sequence joins TRBV7-8 and TRBJ1-5; 7 bases are a match to TRBD1. CDR1 and CDR2 from the germline V gene are SGHVS and FQNEAQ. The ends lost 1 base at V and 8 bases at J; junction bases unmatched: 11. This CDR3 has 16 amino acids.

The rearrangement uses TRBV4-2 and TRBJ1-6; D unresolved. The V gene lost 4 bases and the J gene lost 3 bases, with 13 bases spanning the gap. The germline V gene encodes CDR1 LGHNA and CDR2 YNFKEQ. The CDR3 length is 16 residues. CDR3 DNA sequence: TGTGCCAGCAGCCCCTTCCTGGCAGACTATAATTCACCCCTCCACTTT. This sequence encodes CASSPFLADYNSPLHF.

The chain couples TRBV19 to TRBJ1-5, with D maybe TRBD1 (6 bases). Trimming stripped 5 bases from V and 4 bases from J, with 12 bases between. This CDR3 spans 14 amino acids. Germline V lookup: CDR1 LNHDA, CDR2 SQIVND (reference sequence). The CDR3 sequence: CASSYTTGNQPQHF. The CDR3 DNA sequence: TGTGCCAGTAGTTATACTACAGGGAATCAGCCCCAGCATTTT.

The chain joins TRBV4-1 to TRBJ2-7; D is perhaps TRBD2 (5 bases). This CDR3 spans 14 amino acids. In germline, CDR1 is MGHRA, CDR2 YSYEKL. Trimming pared 0 bases from V and 4 bases from J, leaving 10 bases between. CDR3 bases: TGCGCCAGCAGCCAAGATGGAACGGGGTACGAGCAGTACTTC. Its protein product is CASSQDGTGYEQYF.

J is TRBJ2-2 and V is TRBV7-2; 13 bases align to TRBD2. CDR3 length equals 19 residues. Trimming cost V 5 bases and J 5 bases; bases outside gene matches: 14. CDR1 is SGHTA and CDR2 is FQGNSA in the germline V gene. CDR3 in DNA: TGTGCCAGCAGCCGGGTCATCGACAGGACTAGCGGGAGAACCGGGGAGCTGTTTTTT. It yields the protein CASSRVIDRTSGRTGELFF.

V is TRBV4-3 and J is TRBJ2-1; tentative D call: TRBD1 (5 bases). This CDR3 has 17 residues. Germline V CDR1 and CDR2: LGHNA, YSLEER. V lost 3 bases and J 3 bases, leaving 18 bases between the germline ends. DNA of the CDR3: TGCGCCAGCAGCCACCCCCCGACAGTTGCCTTCTACAATGAGCAGTTCTTC. Translation: CASSHPPTVAFYNEQFF.

The CDR3 loop reads CASSLSAQALSTDTQYF. The DNA of the CDR3 is TGTGCCAGCAGCTTATCGGCGCAAGCGTTAAGCACAGATACGCAGTATTTT. The chain joins TRBV5-8 to TRBJ2-3, with unresolved D. Trimming cost V 2 bases and J 0 bases, with 16 bases left between them. Germline CDR1 reads SGHTS; CDR2 reads YDEGEE. CDR3 length equals 17 residues.

A note on this clone: Other DNA sequences of this sample code for an identical CDR3. V gene TRBV4-2 combines with J gene TRBJ1-2; D unresolved. Germline CDR1 is LGHNA and CDR2 is YNFKEQ. This CDR3 has 14 residues. V gave up 0 bases and J gave up 3 bases, with 8 bases separating them. DNA of the CDR3: TGTGCCAGCAGCCAAGATCGAGTTGACTATGGCTACACCTTC. Translation: CASSQDRVDYGYTF.

The rearrangement joins TRBV18 to TRBJ1-5; D is unresolved. Germline-derived CDR1 and CDR2 are KGHSH and LQKENI. V lost 3 bases, J lost 4 bases, and 7 bases lay in between. This CDR3 spans 13 amino acids. The CDR3 loop is CASSPADNQPQHF. The CDR3, as DNA: TGTGCCAGCTCACCGGCAGATAATCAGCCCCAGCATTTT.

This rearrangement joins TRBV28 to TRBJ2-3; D gene uncertain. Germline V gene data show CDR1 as MDHEN and CDR2 as SYDVKM. Trimming cost V 7 bases and J 0 bases, with 23 bases left between them. The CDR3 has 18 residues. In DNA, the CDR3 is TGTGCCAGCACCCCCGCCGACGCACTACTCCATAGCACAGATACGCAGTATTTT. The encoded protein is CASTPADALLHSTDTQYF.

V is TRBV19 and J is TRBJ1-2; TRBD1 might be the D (6 bases). This CDR3 has 15 residues. Trimming shortened V by 4 bases and J by 6 bases, and 18 bases separated the two germline ends. Germline assignment: CDR1 LNHDA and CDR2 SQIVND (reference sequence). DNA of the CDR3: TGTGCCAGTAGTACGTACAAACAGGGTCATGATGGCTACACCTTC. It is translated as CASSTYKQGHDGYTF. The entire variable domain, with the rest obtained from reference TRBV19 and TRBJ1-2, is as follows: DGGITQSPKYLFRKEGQNVTLSCEQNLNHDAMYWYRQDPGQGLRLIYYSQIVNDFQKGDIAEGYSVSREKKESFPLTVTSAQKNPTAFYLCASSTYKQGHDGYTFGSGTRLTVV.

The rearrangement links TRBV28 to TRBJ2-7, with D possibly TRBD1 on 5 matching bases. Germline V gene sequence: CDR1 MDHEN, CDR2 SYDVKM. Trimming shortened V by 6 bases and J by 3 bases, and 15 bases separated the two germline ends. The CDR3 spans 14 residues. CDR3: CASRRTPGYYEQYF. For the CDR3, the DNA is TGTGCCAGCAGGCGGACCCCAGGGTACTACGAGCAGTACTTC.

The chain uses TRBV27 and TRBJ1-5, with TRBD1 as a possible D gene (6 bases). The CDR3 extends over 15 amino acids. V was shortened by 5 bases and J by 4 bases, with 15 bases between the two germline ends. CDR1 and CDR2 from the germline V gene are MNHEY and SMNVEV (reference sequence). The CDR3 loop is CASSREGVINQPQHF. For the CDR3, the DNA is TGTGCCAGCAGTAGGGAGGGGGTGATTAATCAGCCCCAGCATTTT.

This rearrangement joins TRBV3-1 (or the pseudogene TRBV3-2) to TRBJ1-4; D not resolved. Germline V gene lookup returns CDR1 LGHDT and CDR2 YNNKEL (reference sequence). V lost 0 bases to trimming and J lost 7 bases, with 15 bases between them. The CDR3 loop spans 16 amino acids. The chain's CDR3 is CASSQDFGVEGEKLFF. The CDR3 bases are TGTGCCAGCAGCCAAGACTTCGGGGTCGAGGGTGAAAAACTGTTTTTT.

This chain uses TRBV10-3 with TRBJ2-1; 16 bases fit TRBD2. This CDR3 comprises 16 residues. The germline V gene has CDR1 ENHRY and CDR2 SYGVKD. Trimming removed 6 bases from V and 7 bases from J; junction bases left unmatched: 6. This CDR3 is CAISGTSGGAGNEQFF. Here the CDR3 DNA reads TGTGCCATCAGCGGGACTAGCGGGGGGGCCGGGAATGAGCAGTTCTTC.

The rearrangement uses TRBV3-1 (or the pseudogene TRBV3-2) and TRBJ2-7, with D perhaps matching TRBD2 (6 bases). V shed 1 base and J shed 6 bases, with 13 bases lying between them. The CDR3 has 14 residues. Germline lookup yields CDR1 LGHDT and CDR2 YNNKEL (reference sequence). This CDR3 is CASSQVGTASEQYF. CDR3 bases: TGTGCCAGCAGCCAAGTTGGGACTGCCTCCGAGCAGTACTTC.

This chain links TRBV11-2 with TRBJ2-7; tentatively, D is TRBD2 (5 bases). Trimming shortened V by 1 base and J by 0 bases, and 10 bases separated the two germline ends. This CDR3 comprises 15 residues. CDR1 SGHAT and CDR2 FQNNGV come from the germline V gene. The CDR3 DNA sequence: TGTGCCAGCAGCTTAGTAGATGGGAGCTCCTACGAGCAGTACTTC. Its translation is CASSLVDGSSYEQYF.

The chain has TRBV11-2 and TRBJ1-3; 8 bases are a match to TRBD1. This CDR3 has 16 amino acids. V was clipped by 5 bases and J by 0 bases; unmatched bases: 6. Germline CDR1 is SGHAT and CDR2 is FQNNGV. CDR3 residues: CASSPRQGSSGNTIYF. CDR3 bases: TGTGCCAGCAGCCCCCGACAGGGGAGCTCTGGAAACACCATATATTTT.

The chain is built from TRBV29-1 and TRBJ2-1; TRBD2 matches at 14 bases. Germline-derived CDR1 and CDR2 are SQVTM and ANQGSEA. Trimming removed 1 base from V and 6 bases from J; junction bases left unmatched: 5. The CDR3 spans 16 residues. The CDR3 DNA reads as TGCAGCGTTGAAGGACTAGCGGGAGGGCCGTTCAATGAGCAGTTCTTC. It is translated as CSVEGLAGGPFNEQFF.